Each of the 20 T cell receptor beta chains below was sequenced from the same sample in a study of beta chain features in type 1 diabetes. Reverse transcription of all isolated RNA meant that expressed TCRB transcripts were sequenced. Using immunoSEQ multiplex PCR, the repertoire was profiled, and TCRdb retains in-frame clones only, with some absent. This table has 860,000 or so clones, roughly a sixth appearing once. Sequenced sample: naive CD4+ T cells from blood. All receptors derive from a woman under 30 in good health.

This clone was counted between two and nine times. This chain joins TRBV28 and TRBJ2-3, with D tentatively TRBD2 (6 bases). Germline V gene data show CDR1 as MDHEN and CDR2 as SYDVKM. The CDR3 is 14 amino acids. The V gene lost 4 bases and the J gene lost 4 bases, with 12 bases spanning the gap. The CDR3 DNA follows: TGTGCCAGCAGTTCTGCGGGACTTTCAGATACGCAGTATTTT. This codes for CASSSAGLSDTQYF.

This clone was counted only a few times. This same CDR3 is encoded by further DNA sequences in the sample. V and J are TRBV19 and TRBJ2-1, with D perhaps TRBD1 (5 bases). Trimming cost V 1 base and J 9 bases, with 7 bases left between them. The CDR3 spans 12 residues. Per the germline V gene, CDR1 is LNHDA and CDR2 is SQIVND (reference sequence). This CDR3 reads CASSIVRGEQFF. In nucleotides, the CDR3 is TGTGCCAGTAGTATAGTTAGGGGTGAGCAGTTCTTC.

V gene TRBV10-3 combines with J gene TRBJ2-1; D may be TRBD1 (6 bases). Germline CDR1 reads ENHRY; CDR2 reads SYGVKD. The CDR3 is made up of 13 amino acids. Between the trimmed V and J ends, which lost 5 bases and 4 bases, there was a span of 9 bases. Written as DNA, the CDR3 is TGTGCCATCAGTCACAGGGAATACAATGAGCAGTTCTTC. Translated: CAISHREYNEQFF.

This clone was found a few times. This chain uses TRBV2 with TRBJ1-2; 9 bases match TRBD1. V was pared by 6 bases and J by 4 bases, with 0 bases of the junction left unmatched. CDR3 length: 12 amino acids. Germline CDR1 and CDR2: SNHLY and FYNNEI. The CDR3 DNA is TGTGCCAGCAGGGACAGGGGCTATGGCTACACCTTC. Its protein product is CASRDRGYGYTF.

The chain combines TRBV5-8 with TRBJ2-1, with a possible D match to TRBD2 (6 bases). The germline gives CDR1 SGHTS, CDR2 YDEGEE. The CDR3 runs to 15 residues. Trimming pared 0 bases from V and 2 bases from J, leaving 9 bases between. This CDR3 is CASSLGLAPYNEQFF. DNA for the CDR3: TGTGCCAGCAGCTTGGGTCTAGCGCCCTACAATGAGCAGTTCTTC.

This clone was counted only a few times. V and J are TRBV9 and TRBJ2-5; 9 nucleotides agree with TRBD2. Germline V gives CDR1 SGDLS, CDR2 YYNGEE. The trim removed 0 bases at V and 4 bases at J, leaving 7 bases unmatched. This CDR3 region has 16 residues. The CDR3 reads CASSVGPREGAETQYF. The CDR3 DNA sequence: TGTGCCAGCAGCGTAGGGCCGCGGGAGGGAGCAGAGACCCAGTACTTC.

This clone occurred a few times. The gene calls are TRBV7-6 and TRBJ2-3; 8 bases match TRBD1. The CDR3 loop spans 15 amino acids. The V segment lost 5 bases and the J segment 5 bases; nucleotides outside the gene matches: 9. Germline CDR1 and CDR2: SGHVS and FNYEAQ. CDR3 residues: CASSTGQEFLDTQYF. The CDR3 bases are TGTGCCAGCAGCACGGGACAGGAATTTTTAGATACGCAGTATTTT.

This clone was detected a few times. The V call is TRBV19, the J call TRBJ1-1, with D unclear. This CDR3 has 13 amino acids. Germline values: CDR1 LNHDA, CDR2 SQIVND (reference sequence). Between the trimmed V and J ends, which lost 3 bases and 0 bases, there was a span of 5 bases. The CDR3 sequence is CASSIKMNTEAFF. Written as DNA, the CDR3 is TGTGCCAGTAGTATTAAGATGAACACTGAAGCTTTCTTT. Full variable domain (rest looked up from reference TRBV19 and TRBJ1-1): DGGITQSPKYLFRKEGQNVTLSCEQNLNHDAMYWYRQDPGQGLRLIYYSQIVNDFQKGDIAEGYSVSREKKESFPLTVTSAQKNPTAFYLCASSIKMNTEAFFGQGTRLTVV.

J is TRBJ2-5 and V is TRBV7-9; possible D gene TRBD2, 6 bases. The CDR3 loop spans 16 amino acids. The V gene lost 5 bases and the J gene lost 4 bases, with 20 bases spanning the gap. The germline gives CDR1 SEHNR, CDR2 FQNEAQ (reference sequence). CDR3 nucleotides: TGTGCCAGCAGCCCCGGGGGATCAGGAGAAGCAGAGACCCAGTACTTC. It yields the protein CASSPGGSGEAETQYF.

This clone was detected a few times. The CDR3 nucleotides read TGTGCCAGCAGCCGGCAACTAGGGTATGAGCAGTTCTTC. Its protein product is CASSRQLGYEQFF. The V and J genes are TRBV11-3 and TRBJ2-1; D is possibly TRBD2 (5 bases). Germline V gene lookup returns CDR1 SGHNT and CDR2 YENEEA. CDR3 length equals 13 residues. V was trimmed by 5 bases and J by 8 bases, leaving 13 bases between them.

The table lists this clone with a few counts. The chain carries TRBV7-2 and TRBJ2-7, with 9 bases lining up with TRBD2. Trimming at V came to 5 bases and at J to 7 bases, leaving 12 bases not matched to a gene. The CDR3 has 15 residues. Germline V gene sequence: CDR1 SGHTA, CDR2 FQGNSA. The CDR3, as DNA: TGTGCCAGCAGCCCCAGACTAGCGGCCCGGGAGGAGCAGTACTTC. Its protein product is CASSPRLAAREEQYF.

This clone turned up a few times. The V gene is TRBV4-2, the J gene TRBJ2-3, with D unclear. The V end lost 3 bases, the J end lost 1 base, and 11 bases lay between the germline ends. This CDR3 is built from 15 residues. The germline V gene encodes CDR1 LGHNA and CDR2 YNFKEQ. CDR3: CASSQTPARTDTQYF. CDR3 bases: TGTGCCAGCAGCCAGACGCCGGCCCGCACAGATACGCAGTATTTT.

CDR3 protein: CASGPGTGVPAEAFF. DNA for the CDR3: TGTGCCAGCGGCCCCGGGACAGGGGTTCCTGCTGAAGCTTTCTTT. The V gene is TRBV9, the J gene TRBJ1-1, with 10 positions matching TRBD1. This CDR3 has 15 amino acids. Germline CDR1 reads SGDLS; CDR2 reads YYNGEE. Unmatched junction bases numbered 12, after V lost 7 bases and J lost 6 bases.

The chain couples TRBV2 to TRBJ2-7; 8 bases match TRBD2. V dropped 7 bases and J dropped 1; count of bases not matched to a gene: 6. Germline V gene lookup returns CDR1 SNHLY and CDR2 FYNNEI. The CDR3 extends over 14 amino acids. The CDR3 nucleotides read TGTGCCAGCACTCGGGAGGGCGTATCCTACGAGCAGTACTTC. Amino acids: CASTREGVSYEQYF.

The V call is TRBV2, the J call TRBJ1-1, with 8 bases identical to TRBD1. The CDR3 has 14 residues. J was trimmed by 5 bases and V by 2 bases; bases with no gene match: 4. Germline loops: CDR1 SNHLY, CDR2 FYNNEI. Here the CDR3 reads CASSEQGAGTEAFF. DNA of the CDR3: TGTGCCAGCAGTGAACAGGGGGCCGGGACTGAAGCTTTCTTT.

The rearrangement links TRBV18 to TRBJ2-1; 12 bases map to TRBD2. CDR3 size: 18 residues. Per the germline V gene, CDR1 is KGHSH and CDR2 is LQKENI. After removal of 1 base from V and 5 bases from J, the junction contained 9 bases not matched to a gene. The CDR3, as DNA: TGTGCCAGCTCACCACGCATTGGGGGACTAGCGGGTCACAATGAGCAGTTCTTC. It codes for CASSPRIGGLAGHNEQFF. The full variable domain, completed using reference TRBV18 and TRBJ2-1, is NAGVMQNPRHLVRRRGQEARLRCSPMKGHSHVYWYRQLPEEGLKFMVYLQKENIIDESGMPKERFSAEFPKEGPSILRIQQVVRGDSAAYFCASSPRIGGLAGHNEQFFGPGTRLTVL.

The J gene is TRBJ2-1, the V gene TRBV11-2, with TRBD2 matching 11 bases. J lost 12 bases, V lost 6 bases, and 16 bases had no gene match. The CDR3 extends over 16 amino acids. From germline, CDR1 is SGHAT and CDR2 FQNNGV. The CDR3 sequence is CASSSQRLLAGAWQFF. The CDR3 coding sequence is TGTGCCAGCAGTTCCCAAAGGTTACTAGCGGGAGCATGGCAGTTCTTC.

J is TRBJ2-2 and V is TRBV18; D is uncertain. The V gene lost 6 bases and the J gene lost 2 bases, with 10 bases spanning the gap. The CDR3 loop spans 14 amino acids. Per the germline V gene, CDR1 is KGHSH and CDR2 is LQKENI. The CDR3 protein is CASSPTTNTGELFF. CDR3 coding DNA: TGTGCCAGCTCCCCAACGACTAACACCGGGGAGCTGTTTTTT. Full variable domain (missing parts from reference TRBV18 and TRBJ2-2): NAGVMQNPRHLVRRRGQEARLRCSPMKGHSHVYWYRQLPEEGLKFMVYLQKENIIDESGMPKERFSAEFPKEGPSILRIQQVVRGDSAAYFCASSPTTNTGELFFGEGSRLTVL.

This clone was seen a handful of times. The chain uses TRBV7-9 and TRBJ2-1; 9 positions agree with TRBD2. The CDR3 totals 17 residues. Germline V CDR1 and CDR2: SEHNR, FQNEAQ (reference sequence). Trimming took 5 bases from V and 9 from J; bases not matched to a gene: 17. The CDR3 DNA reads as TGTGCCAGCAGCCGCCTTCGGGGTAGCGGGAGTGATTCTGAGCAGTTCTTC. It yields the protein CASSRLRGSGSDSEQFF.

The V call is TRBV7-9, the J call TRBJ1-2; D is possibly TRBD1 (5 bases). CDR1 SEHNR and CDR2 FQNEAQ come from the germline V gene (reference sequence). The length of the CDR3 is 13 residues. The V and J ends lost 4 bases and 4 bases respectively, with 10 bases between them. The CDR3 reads CASSSRVSYGYTF. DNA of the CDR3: TGTGCCAGCAGCTCCAGGGTTTCCTATGGCTACACCTTC. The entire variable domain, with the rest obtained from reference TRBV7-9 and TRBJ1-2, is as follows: DTGVSQNPRHKITKRGQNVTFRCDPISEHNRLYWYRQTLGQGPEFLTYFQNEAQLEKSRLLSDRFSAERPKGSFSTLEIQRTEQGDSAMYLCASSSRVSYGYTFGSGTRLTVV.